This T cell receptor beta chain derives from a study of human CD8 memory T cell subsets. Preparation of the TCR beta libraries relied on UMI-labeled 5' RACE. Following a re-call of the 5' RACE reads, TCRdb has one entry per CDR3 protein and lacks DNA. The sample has fewer than 20,000 distinct CDR3 sequences. The CDR3 runs to 14 residues. The source material was CD8+ T cells from PBMCs. The source of this sequence is a human donor in good health. This chain links TRBV12-3 or TRBV12-4 with TRBJ2-3; lacking DNA, the TRBD2 call made by TCRdb goes unchecked. The CDR3 spells CASSLRLSSPTQYF.